The 7 T cell receptor beta chains below come from one sample, sequenced in a study of T cells after yellow fever vaccination. TCRdb ran MiXCR on the 5' RACE reads and lists one entry per CDR3 protein. The sample lists 200,000 to 300,000 distinct CDR3 sequences; roughly 13% were seen once. The source was CD4+ T cells sorted from PBMCs, collected 45 days after the yellow fever booster vaccination. The source of these receptors is a man younger than 45 who received the YFV17D yellow fever vaccine.

This clonotype turned up a few times. CDR3 in DNA: TGTGCCATCCCCCTAACTAGCGGGAGGCGCCCAGATACGCAGTATTTT. It is translated as CAIPLTSGRRPDTQYF. The chain employs TRBV10-3 and TRBJ2-3; the match to TRBD2 covers 12 bases. Germline CDR1 and CDR2: ENHRY and SYGVKD. The trim removed 8 bases at V and 4 bases at J, leaving 10 bases unmatched. The CDR3 is 16 amino acids.

The rearrangement uses TRBV7-9 and TRBJ2-1; D remains ambiguous. The germline V gene has CDR1 SEHNR and CDR2 FQNEAQ (reference sequence). Between the trimmed V and J ends, which lost 5 bases and 5 bases, there was a span of 16 bases. This CDR3 comprises 15 residues. The CDR3 protein is CASSPLASHNNEQFF. CDR3 nucleotide sequence: TGTGCCAGCAGCCCACTGGCGTCCCACAACAATGAGCAGTTCTTC.

The V and J genes are TRBV5-4 and TRBJ2-1; TRBD1 matches 11 bases. J lost 4 bases, V lost 4 bases, and 4 bases had no gene match. Germline values: CDR1 SGHNT, CDR2 YYREEE (reference sequence). This CDR3 spans 15 amino acids. DNA of the CDR3: TGTGCCAGCAGCATCGGACAGGGGGCATACAATGAGCAGTTCTTC. It codes for CASSIGQGAYNEQFF.

This clonotype has a count of ten or more. This rearrangement joins TRBV20-1 to TRBJ2-5; 10 bases fit TRBD1. The trim removed 6 bases at V and 5 bases at J, leaving 6 bases unmatched. Per the germline V gene, CDR1 is DFQATT and CDR2 is SNEGSKA (reference sequence). The CDR3 runs to 13 residues. CDR3 nucleotide sequence: TGCAGTGCCGACAGGGGGCTTTCGGAGACCCAGTACTTC. Protein sequence: CSADRGLSETQYF.

The rearrangement joins TRBV6-5 to TRBJ2-6, with 10 bases identical to TRBD1. Germline V gene lookup returns CDR1 MNHEY and CDR2 SVGAGI. With 5 bases clipped from V and 4 bases from J, the junction kept 11 bases outside the gene matches. This CDR3 comprises 18 residues. CDR3 in amino acids: CASSNDRGRVSGANVLTF. The CDR3 DNA sequence: TGTGCCAGCAGTAACGACAGGGGGCGGGTTTCCGGGGCCAACGTCCTGACTTTC.

J is TRBJ2-7 and V is TRBV7-2; 7 positions agree with TRBD2. This CDR3 region has 15 residues. CDR1 is SGHTA, CDR2 FQGNSA, per germline. After removal of 0 bases from V and 6 bases from J, the junction contained 8 bases not matched to a gene. The CDR3 nucleotides are TGTGCCAGCAGCTTAGCCGGGGGGATTTTTAGCGAGCAGTACTTC. Protein: CASSLAGGIFSEQYF. The variable domain in full, with the rest retrieved from reference TRBV7-2 and TRBJ2-7, is GAGVSQSPSNKVTEKGKDVELRCDPISGHTALYWYRQSLGQGLEFLIYFQGNSAPDKSGLPSDRFSAERTGGSVSTLTIQRTQQEDSAVYLCASSLAGGIFSEQYFGPGTRLTVT.

In this sample, this clonotype turned up a few times. The V gene is TRBV6-1, the J gene TRBJ1-2, with D unresolved. This CDR3 is 14 amino acids long. Germline V gene lookup returns CDR1 MNHNS and CDR2 SASEGT. With 1 base removed from V and 1 base from J, the gap between germline ends came to 7 bases. CDR3 amino acids: CASSEVGYNYGYTF. The CDR3 DNA sequence: TGTGCCAGCAGTGAAGTGGGCTATAACTATGGCTACACCTTC.